A selection of T cell receptor beta chains follows, all from one sample in a study of response to subunit inactivated influenza vaccine. TCRdb reprocessed the RT-PCR reads with MiXCR, giving one entry per CDR3 protein. The sample holds 650,000 or so distinct CDR3 sequences, 13% to 15% seen once. The sample in question was PBMCs from blood, obtained 14 to 15 days before vaccination. These receptors were collected from a man over 45 who received an inactivated influenza vaccine. CDR3s include the opening cysteine and the closing phenylalanine or tryptophan. A D gene is named only where the DNA matches it firmly. Clone size, where shown, is once, few, many, or a class for clones that have expanded.

.	TRBJ1-3	.	TRBV11-2	CASSLNRNSGNTIYF	TGTGCCAGCAGCCTCAACAGAAACTCTGGAAACACCATATATTTT
.	TRBJ2-7	many	TRBV12-3/TRBV12-4	CASSPLLEQYF	TGTGCCAGCAGTCCACTCCTCGAGCAGTACTTC
.	TRBJ2-3	.	TRBV7-2	CASSPHWSRTDTQYF	TGTGCCAGCAGCCCCCATTGGAGCCGCACAGATACGCAGTATTTT
.	TRBJ1-2	few	TRBV7-7	CASSLVVSGRQDDYGYTF	TGTGCTAGCAGCTTAGTGGTATCGGGTCGGCAGGATGACTATGGCTACACCTTC
.	TRBJ2-1	many	TRBV4-1	CASSQDLGTEQFF	TGCGCCAGCAGCCAAGATCTTGGTACCGAGCAGTTCTTC
TRBD1	TRBJ1-4	few	TRBV12-3/TRBV12-4	CASSFPRGSFRLFF	TGTGCCAGCAGTTTTCCCAGGGGGTCTTTTAGACTGTTTTTT
TRBD2	TRBJ2-1	few	TRBV20-1	CSAINSGTNEFF	TGCAGTGCTATAAACTCCGGGACTAACGAATTCTTC
.	TRBJ2-1	.	TRBV18	CASSPPEHRLDNEQFF	TGTGCCAGCTCACCACCGGAACACCGCTTAGACAATGAGCAGTTCTTC
.	TRBJ2-5	many	TRBV3-1	CASSQGTVGETQYF	TGTGCCAGCAGCCAAGGGACAGTAGGCGAGACCCAGTACTTC
.	TRBJ2-2	.	TRBV7-8	CASSFVGRTGELFF	TGTGCCAGCAGCTTCGTGGGACGAACCGGGGAGCTGTTTTTT
.	TRBJ2-7	once	TRBV20-1	CSASLDPNEQYF	TGCAGTGCTAGCCTCGACCCCAACGAGCAGTACTTC
TRBD1	TRBJ2-2	.	TRBV6-2/TRBV6-3	CASSYRGANTGELFF	TGTGCCAGCAGCTACAGGGGGGCGAACACCGGGGAGCTGTTTTTT
TRBD2	TRBJ2-1	few	TRBV7-8	CASSLRSLAGGNLPEQFF	TGTGCCAGCAGCTTACGGTCACTAGCGGGGGGAAATTTGCCGGAGCAGTTCTTC
.	TRBJ1-1	few	TRBV6-1	CASQMGARTEAFF	TGTGCCAGTCAAATGGGGGCGCGGACTGAAGCTTTCTTT
TRBD2	TRBJ2-7	few	TRBV11-2	CASSHGTSKHYEQYF	TGTGCCAGCAGCCACGGGACTAGCAAGCACTACGAGCAGTACTTC
TRBD2	TRBJ2-7	many	TRBV6-5	CASSGLASEQYF	TGTGCCAGCAGTGGACTAGCGAGCGAGCAGTACTTC
.	TRBJ2-2	.	TRBV20-1	CSARDGQANTGELFF	TGCAGTGCTAGAGATGGACAAGCGAACACCGGGGAGCTGTTTTTT
TRBD1	TRBJ2-4	few	TRBV7-2	CASSQMTGDIQYF	TGTGCCAGCAGCCAGATGACAGGGGACATTCAGTACTTC
TRBD2	TRBJ2-3	.	TRBV4-1	CASSQGTSGGVDTQYF	TGCGCCAGCAGCCAAGGGACTAGCGGGGGAGTAGATACGCAGTATTTT
.	TRBJ2-7	many	TRBV11-2	CASSLGWAGGNYEQYF	TGTGCCAGCAGCTTAGGTTGGGCAGGGGGGAATTACGAGCAGTACTTC
.	TRBJ2-3	.	TRBV4-3	CASSQDLVATDTQYF	TGCGCCAGCAGCCAAGATCTCGTCGCCACAGATACGCAGTATTTT
.	TRBJ2-5	.	TRBV3-1	CASSPAGGRVGGQETQYF	TGTGCCAGCAGCCCCGCTGGGGGCCGGGTCGGAGGGCAAGAGACCCAGTACTTC
.	TRBJ2-5	many	TRBV4-1	CASSQDPGRETQYF	TGCGCCAGCAGCCAAGATCCGGGGCGGGAGACCCAGTACTTC
.	TRBJ2-5	.	TRBV4-3	CASSLRGASQETQYF	TGCGCCAGCAGCCTCAGAGGGGCCAGCCAAGAGACCCAGTACTTC
.	TRBJ1-5	.	TRBV2	CASSEQGWDQPQHF	TGTGCCAGCAGTGAGCAGGGATGGGATCAGCCCCAGCATTTT
.	TRBJ2-4	few	TRBV18	CASSPNSALAKNIQYF	TGTGCCAGCTCACCTAACAGCGCTTTAGCCAAAAACATTCAGTACTTC
.	TRBJ2-7	.	TRBV4-3	CASSQDGWRQGEQYF	TGCGCCAGCAGCCAAGATGGTTGGCGCCAGGGCGAGCAGTACTTC
TRBD2	TRBJ2-3	few	TRBV11-2	CASRRPGLADFTDTQYF	TGTGCCAGCAGGCGACCGGGACTAGCGGACTTCACAGATACGCAGTATTTT
.	TRBJ2-5	.	TRBV4-3	CASSPGTHHRETQYF	TGCGCCAGCAGCCCAGGGACCCACCATAGGGAGACCCAGTACTTC
.	TRBJ1-1	.	TRBV7-2	CASSFQGTGSTEAFF	TGTGCCAGCAGCTTCCAGGGGACGGGAAGCACTGAAGCTTTCTTT
TRBD2	TRBJ2-4	few	TRBV11-2	CASSLVPGLAGALRPKNIQYF	TGTGCCAGCAGCTTAGTCCCTGGACTAGCGGGGGCCCTTAGGCCCAAAAACATTCAGTACTTC
.	TRBJ2-3	.	TRBV5-1	CASSSLDSASTDTQYF	TGCGCCAGCAGCTCACTGGACAGCGCTAGCACAGATACGCAGTATTTT
.	TRBJ2-1	.	TRBV20-1	CSARDQLVPAGQFF	TGCAGTGCTAGAGATCAGCTCGTGCCGGCAGGGCAGTTCTTC
TRBD2	TRBJ2-2	.	TRBV5-1	CASSLGLAGANTGELFF	TGCGCCAGCAGCTTGGGACTAGCGGGGGCGAACACCGGGGAGCTGTTTTTT
TRBD2	TRBJ2-7	few	TRBV7-2	CASSLVHSGGTYEQYF	TGTGCCAGCAGCTTAGTTCACAGCGGGGGCACCTACGAGCAGTACTTC
.	TRBJ2-1	.	TRBV29-1	CSVEGKYNEQFF	TGCAGCGTGGAGGGGAAGTACAATGAGCAGTTCTTC
.	TRBJ2-2	few	TRBV2	CASSPRSLNTGELFF	TGTGCCAGCAGCCCTAGGTCCCTGAACACCGGGGAGCTGTTTTTT
.	TRBJ2-2	many	TRBV5-1	CASSLDTLGGELFF	TGCGCCAGCAGCTTGGACACCCTCGGCGGGGAGCTGTTTTTT
.	TRBJ2-3	.	TRBV5-1	CASSLDNTDTQYF	TGCGCCAGCAGCTTGGACAACACAGATACGCAGTATTTT
TRBD1	TRBJ2-7	few	TRBV2	CASSEPRDRSSYEQYF	TGTGCCAGCAGTGAACCCCGGGACAGGAGCTCCTACGAGCAGTACTTC
TRBD1	TRBJ1-4	few	TRBV12-3/TRBV12-4	CASSLFGDSNEKLFF	TGTGCCAGCAGTTTATTTGGGGACAGTAATGAAAAACTGTTTTTT
.	TRBJ1-4	few	TRBV5-1	CASSYGQRNEKLFF	TGCGCCAGCAGTTACGGACAGCGGAATGAAAAACTGTTTTTT
TRBD1	TRBJ1-1	few	TRBV5-1	CASSLAGQGRRQYTEAFF	TGCGCCAGCAGCTTGGCTGGACAGGGGAGGCGTCAGTACACTGAAGCTTTCTTT
.	TRBJ2-7	.	TRBV7-2	CASSPRYRQNSYEQYF	TGTGCCAGCAGCCCCAGGTACAGGCAAAACTCCTACGAGCAGTACTTC
.	TRBJ1-1	few	TRBV6-5	CASSTLGTNMNTEAFF	TGTGCCAGCAGTACTTTAGGCACCAACATGAACACTGAAGCTTTCTTT
.	TRBJ1-3	.	TRBV2	CASSTRVSSGNTIYF	TGTGCCAGCAGCACCAGGGTTTCCTCTGGAAACACCATATATTTT
.	TRBJ2-3	many	TRBV20-1	CSASSLAGAPRDTQYF	TGCAGTGCTAGTAGTCTGGCGGGGGCGCCACGAGATACGCAGTATTTT
.	TRBJ2-2	.	TRBV6-1	CASLWGRARTGELFF	TGTGCCAGCCTCTGGGGCAGGGCGCGGACCGGGGAGCTGTTTTTT
TRBD1	TRBJ2-1	few	TRBV25-1	CASSESGTGKQFF	TGTGCCAGCAGTGAATCCGGGACAGGGAAGCAGTTCTTC
TRBD2	TRBJ2-7	.	TRBV29-1	CSVEVASGRTYEQYF	TGCAGCGTTGAAGTGGCTAGCGGGAGGACCTACGAGCAGTACTTC
.	TRBJ2-3	.	TRBV7-9	CASSSRTGTDTQYF	TGTGCCAGCAGCTCTAGGACAGGCACAGATACGCAGTATTTT
TRBD1	TRBJ1-5	many	TRBV20-1	CSASPVTGNQPQHF	TGCAGTGCTAGCCCCGTGACAGGGAATCAGCCCCAGCATTTT
TRBD2	TRBJ2-7	few	TRBV11-2	CASSKTASGGYEQYF	TGTGCCAGCAGCAAGACCGCTAGCGGGGGGTACGAGCAGTACTTC